This T cell receptor beta chain was sequenced during a study of T cell responses to AZD1222 COVID-19 vaccine. Notes on the study in general: Two AZD1222 doses significantly raised spike-specific TCR breadth and depth over controls. Donor demographics were predominantly white British with a female majority; clonal diversity may be underestimated. Regions left unmutated in variants are reportedly the target of nearly half of spike-specific TCRs.

Sequenced by immunoSEQ multiplex PCR; TCRdb stores in-frame clones only, minus some. The repertoire holds 150,000 to 200,000 clones, with over 70% as singletons. This CDR3 spans 14 amino acids. The V and J ends lost 0 bases and 5 bases respectively, with 9 bases between them. Germline CDR1 and CDR2: SGHTS and YDEGEE. Notes on this clone: Its specificity is unknown.

The clonotype was recovered from an adult in good health. The rearrangement joins TRBV5-8 to TRBJ1-5; D unclear. Material: peripheral blood, obtained on day 0 of MenACWY control vaccination. This CDR3 is CASSLGVGHQPQHF. The CDR3, as DNA: TGTGCCAGCAGCTTGGGGGTTGGCCATCAGCCCCAGCATTTT. Full variable domain (missing parts from reference TRBV5-8 and TRBJ1-5): EAGVTQSPTHLIKTRGQQATLRCSPISGHTSVYWYQQALGLGLQFLLWYDEGEERNRGNFPPRFSGRQFPNYSSELNVNALELEDSALYLCASSLGVGHQPQHFGDGTRLSIL.